Detailed here is one T cell receptor (beta chain). The antigen remains unidentified. The data are from a study of blood T cells in healthy people across ages. Alongside a J-beta primer mix, a sample-barcoded 5' primer served in a second PCR lasting roughly 6 to 11 cycles. Tagging of each cDNA molecule was performed by a template-switch adaptor with 12 random nucleotides. TCRdb processed the 5' RACE reads anew with MiXCR; each CDR3 protein has one entry. The sample includes under 2,000,000 distinct CDR3 sequences, about 49% of them seen just once. The CDR3 covers 14 residues. The V gene's germline CDR1 is SGHAT and CDR2 FQNNGV. V gave up 4 bases and J gave up 8 bases; unmatched junction bases: 6. Study-wide results and caveats: Per million T cells, the diversity of TCR beta decreased roughly linearly as age advanced.

The material sequenced was blood. V is TRBV11-2 and J is TRBJ2-1, with 9 bases identical to TRBD1. The source of this sequence is a woman between 40 and 50 years old in good health. DNA for the CDR3: TGTGCCAGCAGCTCCGGGACAGGGATGTATGAGCAGTTCTTC. Its protein product is CASSSGTGMYEQFF.